A selection of T cell receptor beta chains follows, all from one sample in a study of low-dose radiotherapy and immunotherapy resistance in tumors. TCRdb reanalysed the reads using MiXCR and keeps one entry per CDR3 protein. This repertoire shows about 39,000 distinct CDR3 sequences, 20% found once; its top ten account for roughly 9.4%. The source material was PBMCs, sampled after low-dose radiotherapy plus immunotherapy. The receptors here all came from a female donor with ovarian cancer. Each CDR3 is given with its conserved first and last residue. A D gene is named only where the DNA matches it firmly. Clone sizes are given selectively: once, few, many, or a class where the clone is expanded.

D	V	size	J	CDR3	DNA
NA	TRBV28	NA	TRBJ2-3	CASTEGTQTQYF	TGTGCCAGCACCGAAGGGACCCAAACGCAGTATTTT
NA	TRBV20-1	many	TRBJ1-1	CSAREGARAEAFF	TGCAGTGCTAGAGAGGGGGCGAGGGCTGAAGCTTTCTTT
NA	TRBV5-1	many	TRBJ2-7	CASSPELTGPYEQYF	TGCGCCAGCAGCCCGGAACTGACAGGCCCCTACGAGCAGTACTTC
NA	TRBV29-1	many	TRBJ2-4	CSVEAREESGIKNIQYF	TGCAGCGTTGAAGCTAGGGAGGAGTCCGGGATCAAAAACATTCAGTACTTC
TRBD1	TRBV30	NA	TRBJ1-5	CAWSHTGTGAQPQHF	TGTGCCTGGAGTCATACGGGGACAGGGGCCCAGCCCCAGCATTTT
NA	TRBV5-4	NA	TRBJ2-2	CASSPRAGELFF	TGTGCCAGCAGCCCCCGGGCCGGGGAGCTGTTTTTT
NA	TRBV5-1	few	TRBJ2-1	CASSLAGGIYNEQFF	TGCGCCAGCAGCTTGGCCGGGGGTATTTACAATGAGCAGTTCTTC
NA	TRBV12-3/TRBV12-4	many	TRBJ2-2	CASSRVDTGELFF	TGTGCCAGCAGTAGGGTTGACACCGGGGAGCTGTTTTTT
NA	TRBV7-9	many	TRBJ2-7	CASSLQGPYEQYF	TGTGCCAGCAGCTTACAGGGTCCCTACGAGCAGTACTTC
TRBD1	TRBV19	many	TRBJ2-6	CASSPGTGISGANVLTF	TGTGCCAGTAGCCCCGGGACAGGCATCTCTGGGGCCAACGTCCTGACTTTC
NA	TRBV2	many	TRBJ1-3	CASGEQGLGNTIYF	TGTGCCAGCGGCGAGCAGGGGCTTGGAAACACCATATATTTT
TRBD1	TRBV7-2	many	TRBJ1-3	CASSLARTGSGNTIYF	TGTGCCAGCAGCTTAGCGAGGACAGGTTCCGGAAACACCATATATTTT
TRBD1	TRBV20-1	many	TRBJ1-5	CSARATYAGQPQPQHF	TGCAGTGCTAGAGCGACGTACGCGGGACAGCCGCAGCCCCAGCATTTT
NA	TRBV29-1	many	TRBJ2-5	CSVQQGTETQYF	TGCAGCGTTCAACAGGGTACGGAGACCCAGTACTTC
NA	TRBV29-1	NA	TRBJ2-1	CSVPRWGSGSGNEQFF	TGCAGCGTCCCCCGGTGGGGATCCGGGAGCGGCAATGAGCAGTTCTTC
TRBD2	TRBV20-1	NA	TRBJ2-6	CSARRTSGFLPGANVLTF	TGCAGTGCTAGACGGACTAGCGGGTTCCTCCCTGGGGCCAACGTCCTGACTTTC
TRBD2	TRBV4-1	many	TRBJ2-7	CASSQGLAGGTYEQYF	TGCGCCAGCAGCCAAGGACTAGCGGGAGGAACCTACGAGCAGTACTTC
NA	TRBV6-1	medium-sized	TRBJ1-1	CASLGWANTEAFF	TGTGCCAGCCTTGGCTGGGCGAACACTGAAGCTTTCTTT
NA	TRBV24-1	medium-sized	TRBJ2-1	CATSDYLDNEQFF	TGTGCCACCAGTGATTATCTTGACAATGAGCAGTTCTTC
NA	TRBV27	NA	TRBJ1-2	CASSRGTSNYGYTF	TGTGCCAGCAGTCGGGGGACATCCAACTATGGCTACACCTTC
NA	TRBV28	many	TRBJ1-2	CASSFGEDYGYTF	TGTGCCAGCAGTTTTGGGGAGGACTATGGCTACACCTTC
NA	TRBV19	many	TRBJ1-2	CASSARGDPIYGYTF	TGTGCCAGTAGTGCCCGGGGGGACCCAATCTATGGCTACACCTTC
NA	TRBV5-5	many	TRBJ1-6	CASSLGREASPLHF	TGTGCCAGCAGCTTGGGACGGGAGGCTTCACCCCTCCACTTT
TRBD1	TRBV7-3	NA	TRBJ2-3	CASSFTGQGSSDTQYF	TGTGCCAGCAGCTTTACGGGACAGGGGTCCTCAGATACGCAGTATTTT
TRBD1	TRBV6-1	many	TRBJ2-1	CASSEEIGGYNEQSF	TGTGCCAGCAGTGAAGAAATAGGGGGCTACAATGAGCAGTCCTTC
NA	TRBV14	many	TRBJ2-5	CASSQELGRGETQYF	TGTGCCAGCAGCCAAGAACTCGGGAGAGGGGAGACCCAGTACTTC